Each of the 3 T cell receptor beta chains below was sequenced from the same sample in a study of cytomegalovirus exposure and HLA in healthy donors. A multiplex PCR was run with 60 Vbeta primers and 13 Jbeta primers. Assay: immunoSEQ multiplex PCR; the TCRdb copy retains only in-frame clones and omits some. This table has some 180,000 clones, approximately 80% appearing once. The sequencing input was PBMCs. The source is a woman aged 30 to 39 in good health and CMV-seropositive.

The rearrangement uses TRBV7-2 and TRBJ2-1, with D tentatively TRBD2 (5 bases). Germline lookup yields CDR1 SGHTA and CDR2 FQGNSA. V dropped 8 bases and J dropped 1 base, with 15 bases sitting between them. The CDR3 is 15 residues long. In DNA form, the CDR3 reads TGTGCCAGCGCCCAGGTTACGGGGTCCTACAATGAGCAGTTCTTC. This sequence encodes CASAQVTGSYNEQFF.

This chain links TRBV14 with TRBJ2-1; D is uncertain. Deletions cut 4 bases from V and 4 bases from J, with 8 bases between. The CDR3 has 13 residues. Looked up from germline, CDR1 is SGHDN and CDR2 is FVKESK. The CDR3, as DNA: TGTGCCAGCAGCCTTGGCTTGTACAATGAGCAGTTCTTC. Residues: CASSLGLYNEQFF.

Concerning this clone: Compared with germline, one end of the junction differs, possibly owing to a read error. The chain is built from TRBV7-7 and TRBJ1-5; D might be TRBD1 (5 bases). Germline CDR1 is SSHAT and CDR2 is FNYEAQ (reference sequence). This CDR3 comprises 16 residues. Written as DNA, the CDR3 is TGTGCTAGCAGCCACACGGGGGGGGTCTGGGATCAGCCCCAGCATTTT. Its protein product is CASSHTGGVWDQPQHF.